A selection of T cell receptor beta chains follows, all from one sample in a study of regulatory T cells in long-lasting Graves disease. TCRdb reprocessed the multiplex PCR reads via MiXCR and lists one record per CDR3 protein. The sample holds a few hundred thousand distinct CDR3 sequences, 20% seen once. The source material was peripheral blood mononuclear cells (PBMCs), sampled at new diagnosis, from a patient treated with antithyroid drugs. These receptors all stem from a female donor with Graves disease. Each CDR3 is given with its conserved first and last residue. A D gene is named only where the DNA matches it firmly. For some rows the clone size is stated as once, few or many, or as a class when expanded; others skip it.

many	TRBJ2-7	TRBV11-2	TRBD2	CASSLVLAGGYEQYF	TGTGCCAGCAGCTTAGTTCTAGCGGGAGGGTACGAGCAGTACTTC
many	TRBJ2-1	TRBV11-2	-	CASSWAGPLGQFF	TGTGCCAGCAGCTGGGCGGGGCCGCTAGGTCAGTTCTTC
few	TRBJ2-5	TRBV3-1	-	CASSQARVGETQYF	TGTGCCAGCAGCCAAGCGAGGGTAGGGGAGACCCAGTACTTC
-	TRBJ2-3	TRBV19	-	CASSPRKGFSTDTQYF	TGTGCCAGTAGTCCCAGAAAGGGGTTCAGCACAGATACGCAGTATTTT
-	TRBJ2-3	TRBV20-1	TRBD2	CSARGLAVDTQYF	TGCAGTGCTAGAGGACTAGCAGTAGATACGCAGTATTTT
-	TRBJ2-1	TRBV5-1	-	CASSQGPNEQFF	TGCGCCAGCAGCCAGGGACCCAATGAGCAGTTCTTC
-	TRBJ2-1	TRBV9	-	CASSVARRGRSHNEQFF	TGTGCCAGCAGCGTAGCTCGAAGGGGAAGATCCCACAATGAGCAGTTCTTC
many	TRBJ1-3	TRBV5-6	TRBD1	CASRRNRGSGNTIYF	TGTGCCAGCAGGAGGAACAGGGGCTCTGGAAACACCATATATTTT
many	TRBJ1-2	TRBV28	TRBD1	CASSFPSRGSPGYTF	TGTGCCAGCAGCTTCCCCTCCAGGGGGAGTCCCGGCTACACCTTC
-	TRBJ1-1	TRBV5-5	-	CASSAQVRTEAFF	TGTGCCAGCAGCGCTCAGGTCCGCACTGAAGCTTTCTTT
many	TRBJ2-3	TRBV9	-	CASSGRWDTQYF	TGTGCCAGCAGCGGCCGTTGGGATACGCAGTATTTT
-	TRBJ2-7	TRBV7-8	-	CASSLIPGEFEQYF	TGTGCCAGCAGCTTAATTCCAGGGGAATTCGAGCAGTACTTC
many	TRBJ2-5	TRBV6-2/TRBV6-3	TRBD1	CASSWDRDRETQYF	TGTGCCAGCAGTTGGGACAGGGATAGGGAGACCCAGTACTTC
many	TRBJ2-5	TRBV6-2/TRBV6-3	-	CASSEPSVGGEPLQETQYF	TGTGCCAGCAGTGAACCATCGGTCGGCGGGGAGCCCTTACAAGAGACCCAGTACTTC
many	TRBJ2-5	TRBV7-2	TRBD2	CASVPTSGEGGSETQYF	TGTGCCAGCGTTCCGACTAGCGGGGAGGGAGGGTCAGAGACCCAGTACTTC
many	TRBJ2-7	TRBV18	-	CASSFRDAATYEQYF	TGTGCCAGCTCATTCCGGGACGCCGCAACCTACGAGCAGTACTTC
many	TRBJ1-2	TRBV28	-	CASSLEIGRGYTF	TGTGCCAGCAGTTTAGAAATCGGCCGAGGCTACACCTTC
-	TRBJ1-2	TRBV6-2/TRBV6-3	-	CASSRRQGGDGYTF	TGTGCCAGCAGCCGCCGGCAAGGGGGGGATGGCTACACCTTC
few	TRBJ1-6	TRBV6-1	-	CASSHDNSPLHF	TGTGCCAGCAGTCATGATAATTCACCCCTCCACTTT
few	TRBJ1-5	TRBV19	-	CASSIPTGGNQPQHF	TGTGCCAGTAGTATCCCGACGGGGGGCAATCAGCCCCAGCATTTT
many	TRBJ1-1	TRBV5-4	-	CASSLLVQARNTEAFF	TGTGCCAGCAGCTTGTTGGTACAGGCAAGGAACACTGAAGCTTTCTTT
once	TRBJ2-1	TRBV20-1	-	CSARVRGGNEQFF	TGCAGTGCTAGAGTTCGGGGTGGGAATGAGCAGTTCTTC
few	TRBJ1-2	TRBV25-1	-	CASSVRGQGGYTF	TGTGCCAGCAGTGTCAGGGGCCAGGGGGGCTACACCTTC
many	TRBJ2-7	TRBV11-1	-	CASSPLGASGYEQYF	TGTGCCAGCAGCCCCCTTGGGGCTTCGGGCTACGAGCAGTACTTC
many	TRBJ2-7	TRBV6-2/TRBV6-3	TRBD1	CASRSYRGSYEQYF	TGTGCCAGCAGATCCTACAGGGGGTCCTACGAGCAGTACTTC
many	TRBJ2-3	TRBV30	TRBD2	CASVLSLAGGPGDTQYF	TGTGCCTCCGTCCTCTCCTTAGCGGGAGGGCCAGGGGATACGCAGTATTTT
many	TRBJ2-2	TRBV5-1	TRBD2	CASSFTSAPNTGELFF	TGCGCCAGCAGCTTTACTAGCGCACCGAACACCGGGGAGCTGTTTTTT
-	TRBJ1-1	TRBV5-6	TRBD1	CASSLADRGAFF	TGTGCCAGCAGCTTGGCCGACAGGGGGGCTTTCTTT